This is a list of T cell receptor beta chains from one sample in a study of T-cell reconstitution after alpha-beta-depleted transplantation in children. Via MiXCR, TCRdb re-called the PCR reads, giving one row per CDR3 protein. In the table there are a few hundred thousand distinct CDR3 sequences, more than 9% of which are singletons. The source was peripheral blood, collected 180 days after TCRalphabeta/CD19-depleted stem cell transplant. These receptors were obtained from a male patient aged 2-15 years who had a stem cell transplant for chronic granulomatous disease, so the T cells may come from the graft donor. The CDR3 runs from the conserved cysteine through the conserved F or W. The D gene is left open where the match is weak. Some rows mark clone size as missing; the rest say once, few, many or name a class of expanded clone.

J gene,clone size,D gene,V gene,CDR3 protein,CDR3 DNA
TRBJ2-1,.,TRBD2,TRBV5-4,CASRPRGGNAYNEQFF,TGTGCCAGCCGCCCCCGGGGAGGGAATGCCTACAATGAGCAGTTCTTC
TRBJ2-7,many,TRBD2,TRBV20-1,CSARKFGRLAGGQEEQYF,TGCAGTGCTAGAAAGTTCGGTCGTCTAGCGGGAGGGCAGGAGGAGCAGTACTTC
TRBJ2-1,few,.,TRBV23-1,CASSRWGRKFF,TGCGCCAGCAGTCGGTGGGGCAGGAAGTTCTTC
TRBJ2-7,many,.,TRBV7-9,CASSLGRATSDYEQYF,TGTGCCAGCAGCTTAGGTAGGGCAACAAGCGACTACGAGCAGTACTTC
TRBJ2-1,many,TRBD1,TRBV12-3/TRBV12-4,CASSQDRGNEQFF,TGTGCCAGCAGCCAGGACAGGGGCAATGAGCAGTTCTTC
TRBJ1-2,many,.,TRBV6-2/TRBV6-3,CASSSPGYGLTNYGYTF,TGTGCCAGCAGTTCACCAGGTTACGGGTTAACTAACTATGGCTACACCTTC
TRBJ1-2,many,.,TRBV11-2,CASSYNQGLNYGYTF,TGTGCCAGCAGCTACAACCAGGGGCTCAACTATGGCTACACCTTC
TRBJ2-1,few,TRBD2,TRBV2,CASSKFLGASGRAGEQFF,TGTGCCAGCAGCAAGTTCCTCGGGGCTAGCGGGAGGGCCGGTGAGCAGTTCTTC
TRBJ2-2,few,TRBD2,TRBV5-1,CASSPTSGNTGELFF,TGCGCCAGCAGCCCAACTAGCGGGAACACCGGGGAGCTGTTTTTT
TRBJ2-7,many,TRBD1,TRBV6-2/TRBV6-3,CASSYSVQGELPYEQYF,TGTGCCAGCAGTTACTCGGTACAGGGGGAGTTGCCCTACGAGCAGTACTTC
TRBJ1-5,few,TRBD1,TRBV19,CASSIQKTGWRQPQHF,TGTGCCAGTAGTATCCAAAAGACAGGGTGGCGTCAGCCCCAGCATTTT
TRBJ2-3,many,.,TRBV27,CASSAFSRTDTQYF,TGTGCCAGCAGTGCCTTCTCTCGCACAGATACGCAGTATTTT
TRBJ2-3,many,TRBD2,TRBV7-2,CASSLSGGARGTDTQYF,TGTGCCAGCAGCTTAAGCGGGGGGGCCCGTGGCACAGATACGCAGTATTTT
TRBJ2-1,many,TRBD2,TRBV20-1,CSATRAGLAGVLGEQFF,TGCAGTGCTACCCGAGCGGGGCTAGCGGGAGTTTTGGGTGAGCAGTTCTTC
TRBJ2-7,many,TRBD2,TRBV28,CASSPAGGSYEQYF,TGTGCCAGCAGCCCCGCGGGGGGTTCTTACGAGCAGTACTTC
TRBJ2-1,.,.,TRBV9,CTSSQGSHNEQLF,TGTACCAGCAGCCAAGGCTCCCACAATGAGCAGCTCTTC
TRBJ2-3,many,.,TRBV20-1,CSAMEPTQYF,TGCAGTGCTATGGAACCTACGCAGTATTTT
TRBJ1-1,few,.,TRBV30,CAWSPGTLNTEAFF,TGTGCCTGGAGTCCCGGGACGTTGAACACTGAAGCTTTCTTT
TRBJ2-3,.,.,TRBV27,CASRQFWDTQYF,TGTGCCAGCAGGCAATTTTGGGATACGCAGTATTTT
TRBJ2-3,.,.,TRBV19,CASNSGRTDTQYF,TGTGCCAGTAATAGCGGACGCACAGATACGCAGTATTTT
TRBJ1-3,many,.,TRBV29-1,CSVDTGLGNTIYF,TGCAGCGTAGATACAGGGCTCGGAAACACCATATATTTT
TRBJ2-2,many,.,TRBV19,CASSIGIRQNTGELFF,TGTGCCAGTAGTATTGGAATTCGACAGAACACCGGGGAGCTGTTTTTT
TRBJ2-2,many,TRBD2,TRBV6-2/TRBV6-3,CASSWPTGAGSGGAAGELFF,TGTGCCAGCAGTTGGCCGACAGGGGCCGGTAGCGGGGGGGCTGCCGGGGAGCTGTTTTTT
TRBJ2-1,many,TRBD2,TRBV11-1,CASSPRLAGESNEQFF,TGTGCCAGCAGCCCCCGACTAGCGGGGGAATCCAATGAGCAGTTCTTC
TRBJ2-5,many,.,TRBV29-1,CSVEKAVAETDATQYF,TGCAGCGTTGAAAAGGCCGTCGCAGAAACAGATGCTACCCAGTACTTC
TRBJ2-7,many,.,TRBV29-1,CSVGVRAGRLGEQYF,TGCAGCGTTGGGGTTCGGGCAGGGAGATTGGGCGAGCAGTACTTC
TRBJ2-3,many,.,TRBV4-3,CASSQENGDTQYF,TGCGCCAGCAGCCAAGAGAATGGGGATACGCAGTATTTT
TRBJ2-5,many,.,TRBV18,CASSPRGPPLETQYF,TGTGCCAGCTCACCCAGGGGTCCTCCCCTAGAGACCCAGTACTTC
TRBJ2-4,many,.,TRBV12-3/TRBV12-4,CASSLGAGIQYF,TGTGCCAGCAGTTTAGGAGCAGGCATTCAGTACTTC
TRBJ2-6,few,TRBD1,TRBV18,CASSSLDRASSGANVLTF,TGTGCCAGCTCATCTCTGGACAGGGCTAGCTCTGGGGCCAACGTCCTGACTTTC
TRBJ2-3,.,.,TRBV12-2,CASRLESGRTFTDTQYF,TGTGCAAGTCGCTTAGAAAGCGGGAGGACCTTCACAGATACGCAGTATTTT
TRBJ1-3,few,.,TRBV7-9,CASSADTVSGNTIYF,TGTGCCAGCAGCGCGGACACCGTCTCTGGAAACACCATATATTTT
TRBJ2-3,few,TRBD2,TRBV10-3,CAISDRRLAGGDTQYF,TGTGCCATCAGTGACCGACGACTAGCGGGAGGAGATACGCAGTATTTT
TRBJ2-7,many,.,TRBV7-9,CASSLIPRGYEQYF,TGTGCCAGCAGCTTAATCCCGCGTGGCTACGAGCAGTACTTC
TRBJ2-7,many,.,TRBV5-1,CASSTRPGDRPYEQYF,TGCGCCAGCAGTACCCGACCAGGGGACCGTCCCTACGAGCAGTACTTC
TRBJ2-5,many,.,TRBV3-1,CASSQESRTQYF,TGTGCCAGCAGCCAAGAATCCAGGACCCAGTACTTC
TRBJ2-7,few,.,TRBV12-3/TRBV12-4,CASSLRSSSYEQYF,TGTGCCAGCAGTTTACGTTCTAGCTCCTACGAGCAGTACTTC
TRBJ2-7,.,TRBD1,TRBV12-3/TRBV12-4,CASSSSGTGAYEQYF,TGTGCCAGCTCCTCCTCCGGGACAGGGGCTTACGAGCAGTACTTC
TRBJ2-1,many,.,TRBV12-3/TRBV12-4,CASSILASDYNEQFF,TGTGCCAGCAGTATCCTAGCTTCGGACTACAATGAGCAGTTCTTC
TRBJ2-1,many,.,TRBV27,CASSPKVVDEQFF,TGTGCCAGCAGTCCGAAGGTGGTTGATGAGCAGTTCTTC
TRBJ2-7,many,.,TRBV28,CASTPGPRGNEQYF,TGTGCCAGCACCCCGGGGCCCCGGGGGAACGAGCAGTACTTC
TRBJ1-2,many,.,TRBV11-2,CASSLIALNYGYTF,TGTGCCAGCAGCTTAATCGCCTTAAACTATGGCTACACCTTC
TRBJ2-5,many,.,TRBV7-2,CASSLAGNQETQYF,TGTGCCAGCAGCTTAGCCGGAAACCAAGAGACCCAGTACTTC
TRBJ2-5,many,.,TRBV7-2,CASSLSSETQYF,TGTGCCAGCAGCTTATCATCAGAGACCCAGTACTTC
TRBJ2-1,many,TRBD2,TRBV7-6,CASSTGSGRATFTYNEQFF,TGTGCCAGCAGCACCGGTAGCGGGAGGGCCACCTTTACCTACAATGAGCAGTTCTTC
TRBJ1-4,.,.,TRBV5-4,CAAGFGEKLFF,TGTGCCGCCGGGTTTGGTGAAAAACTGTTTTTT
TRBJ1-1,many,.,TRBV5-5,CATKAQSTFRNTEAFF,TGTGCCACCAAGGCCCAGAGTACCTTTCGGAACACTGAAGCTTTCTTT